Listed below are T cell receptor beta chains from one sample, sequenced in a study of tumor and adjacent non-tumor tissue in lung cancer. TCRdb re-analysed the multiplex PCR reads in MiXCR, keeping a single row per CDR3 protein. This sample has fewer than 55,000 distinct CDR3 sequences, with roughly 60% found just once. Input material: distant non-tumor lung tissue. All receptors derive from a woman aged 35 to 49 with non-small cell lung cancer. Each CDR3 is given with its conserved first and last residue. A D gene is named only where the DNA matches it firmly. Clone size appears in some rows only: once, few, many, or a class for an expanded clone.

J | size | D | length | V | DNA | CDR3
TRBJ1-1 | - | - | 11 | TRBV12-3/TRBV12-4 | TGTGCCAGCAGTAGGGGTGGTGGAGCTTTCTTT | CASSRGGGAFF
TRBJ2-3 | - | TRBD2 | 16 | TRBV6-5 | TGTGCCATCAGAAGAATAGCGGAGACTAGCACAGATAGGCAGTATTTT | CAIRRIAETSTDRQYF
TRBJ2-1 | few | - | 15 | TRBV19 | TGTGCCAGTAGTATAGATGGTAGTAAGGGGAATGAGCAGTTCTTC | CASSIDGSKGNEQFF
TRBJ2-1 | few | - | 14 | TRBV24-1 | TGTGCCACTGATGCAGGGCAGACCTACAATGAGCAGTTCTTC | CATDAGQTYNEQFF
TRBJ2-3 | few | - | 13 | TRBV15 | TGTGCCACCGCCATCGCTAGCACAGATACGCAGTATTTT | CATAIASTDTQYF
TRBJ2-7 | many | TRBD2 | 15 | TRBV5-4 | TGTGCCAGCAGCTTATCTAGCGGGAGGGCCTACGAGCAGTACTTC | CASSLSSGRAYEQYF
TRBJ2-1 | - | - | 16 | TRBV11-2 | TGTGCCAGCAGCGATTCGGGACCAGCGGACAACAATGAGCAGTTCTTC | CASSDSGPADNNEQFF
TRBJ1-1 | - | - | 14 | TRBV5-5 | TGTGCCAGCAGCTTGGTGAGACGGGACCCTGAAGCTTTCTTT | CASSLVRRDPEAFF
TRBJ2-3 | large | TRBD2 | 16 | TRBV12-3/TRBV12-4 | TGTGCCAGCACCCCCCAGGTGTTAGCGGGGTTCCATACGCAGTATTTT | CASTPQVLAGFHTQYF
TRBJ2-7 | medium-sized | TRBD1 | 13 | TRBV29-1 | TGCAGCGTTGGTGGGACAGGGATCTACGAGCAGTACTTC | CSVGGTGIYEQYF
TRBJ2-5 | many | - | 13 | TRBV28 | TGTGCCAGCAACCCAGCGGTGAGGGAGACCCAGTACTTC | CASNPAVRETQYF
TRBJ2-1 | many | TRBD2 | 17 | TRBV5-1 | TGCGCCAGCAGCTTGGCGGTAGCGGGAGGGGTCGTCAATGAGCAGTTCTTC | CASSLAVAGGVVNEQFF
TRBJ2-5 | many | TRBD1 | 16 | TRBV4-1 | TGCGCCAGCAGCCCTTTGGACAGGGGGTTTTACGGGACCCAGTACTTC | CASSPLDRGFYGTQYF
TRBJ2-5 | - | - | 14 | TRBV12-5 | TGTGTTAGTGATTTGGGGGGGGCGTATGAGACCCAGTACTTC | CVSDLGGAYETQYF
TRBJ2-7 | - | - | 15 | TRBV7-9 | TGTGCCACCAGCCGGACTATCGGGAGCCGGAACGAGCAGTACTTC | CATSRTIGSRNEQYF
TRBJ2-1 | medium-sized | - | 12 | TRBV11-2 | TGTGCCAGCAGCTTAGTTCGACTTGGTGTGTTCTTC | CASSLVRLGVFF
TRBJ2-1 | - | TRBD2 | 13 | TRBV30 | TGTGCCTGGAGAAACCCGGGACTAGATGAGCAGTTCTTC | CAWRNPGLDEQFF
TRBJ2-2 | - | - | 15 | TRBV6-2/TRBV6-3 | TGTGCCAGCAGCCGACTAGTGACGCTACCCGGGGAGCTGTCTTTT | CASSRLVTLPGELSF
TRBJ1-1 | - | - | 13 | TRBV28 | TGTGCCGGCAGTTTAACCCCCAGGACAGAAGCTTTCTTT | CAGSLTPRTEAFF
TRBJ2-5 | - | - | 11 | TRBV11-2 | TGTACCAACAAGCAGCAAGAGACCCAGTACTTC | CTNKQQETQYF
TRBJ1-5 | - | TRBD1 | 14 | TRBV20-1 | TGCAGTGCTAGGCGACAGGGGGCGAGGCAGCCCCAGCATTTT | CSARRQGARQPQHF
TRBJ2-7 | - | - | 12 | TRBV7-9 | TGTACCAGCAGCCTAAATTTGGAGCGGCAGTACTTT | CTSSLNLERQYF
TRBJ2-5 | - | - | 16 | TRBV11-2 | TGTGCCAGCAGCCCTCTGAAGGCAGCCGCACAAGAGACCCAGTACTTT | CASSPLKAAAQETQYF
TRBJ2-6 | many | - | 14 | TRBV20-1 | TGCAGTGCTGTACACATCTCTGGGGCCAACGTCCTGACTTTC | CSAVHISGANVLTF
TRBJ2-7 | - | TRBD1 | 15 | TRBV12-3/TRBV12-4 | TGTGCCAGCAATTTACTGGGGACAGCCGGATTAGAGCAGTACTTC | CASNLLGTAGLEQYF
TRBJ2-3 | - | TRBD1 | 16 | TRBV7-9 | TGTGCCAGCAGCGGCACGGGACAGCGAAGTATAGATACGCAGTATTTT | CASSGTGQRSIDTQYF
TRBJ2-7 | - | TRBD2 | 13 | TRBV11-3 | TGTGCCAGCGCCCTTACGCGGGGGGGAGAGCAGTACTTC | CASALTRGGEQYF
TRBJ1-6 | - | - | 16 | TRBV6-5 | TGTGCCAGCGGGAGCCGACCGATGGATTATAACTCACCCCTCCACTTT | CASGSRPMDYNSPLHF
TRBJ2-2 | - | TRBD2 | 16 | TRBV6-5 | TGTGTCAGCAGCTACGCCGCGGGGGCGAACACCGGGGAGCTGTTTTTT | CVSSYAAGANTGELFF
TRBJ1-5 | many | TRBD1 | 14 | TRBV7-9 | TGTGCCAGCAGCCCAGGACAGGGAGAGCAGCCCCAGCATTTT | CASSPGQGEQPQHF
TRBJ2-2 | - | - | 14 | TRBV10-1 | TGCGCCAGCAGTGAGAGCGTGGAAACCAGGGAGCTGTTTTTT | CASSESVETRELFF
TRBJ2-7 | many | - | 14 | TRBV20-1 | TGCAGTGCCCTAAGCCGGACAGCAGCCTACGAGCAGTACTTC | CSALSRTAAYEQYF
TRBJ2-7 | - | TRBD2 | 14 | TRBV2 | TGTGCCAGCAATTCGGGACTAGCGGGAGTAGAGAAGTACTTC | CASNSGLAGVEKYF
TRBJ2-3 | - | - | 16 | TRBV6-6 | TGTGCCGGCAGTTACTCCGAGGGCGGAACCACAGATACGCTGTATTTT | CAGSYSEGGTTDTLYF
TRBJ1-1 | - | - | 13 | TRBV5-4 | TGTGCCAGCAGTCCCACAGCGGGCACTGAAGCTTTCTTT | CASSPTAGTEAFF
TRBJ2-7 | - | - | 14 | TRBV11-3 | TGTGACAGCAGCCCCAGTTTGCGGTCCTACGATCAGTACTTC | CDSSPSLRSYDQYF
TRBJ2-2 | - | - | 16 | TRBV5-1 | TGCACCAGCAGCTTATTTCCAGCAGTTAACACCGGGGAGCTGTTTTTT | CTSSLFPAVNTGELFF
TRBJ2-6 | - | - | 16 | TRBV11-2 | TGTGCCAGCAGTTGGTCAGACATCTCTGAGGCCAACGTCCTGACTTTC | CASSWSDISEANVLTF
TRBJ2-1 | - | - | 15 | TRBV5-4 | TGTGTCAGCAGCTTCGTAGGGGGACCAGGCAATGAGCAGTTCTTC | CVSSFVGGPGNEQFF
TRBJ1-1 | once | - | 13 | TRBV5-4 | TGTGCCAGCAGCCCAGCCAGAGAATCTGAAGCTTTCTTT | CASSPARESEAFF
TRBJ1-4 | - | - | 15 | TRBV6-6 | TGTGCAAGCAGCGGGGGGCGGTCAGCTAATGAAAAACTGTTTTTT | CASSGGRSANEKLFF
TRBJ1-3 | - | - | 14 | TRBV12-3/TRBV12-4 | TGTGCCATCACCATCGAGAACTCTGGAAACACCATATATTTT | CAITIENSGNTIYF
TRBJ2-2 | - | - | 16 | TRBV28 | TGTGCCGGCAGGCCCAGAGGGGGGAGAAGGTCCAGGGAGCTGTTTTTT | CAGRPRGGRRSRELFF
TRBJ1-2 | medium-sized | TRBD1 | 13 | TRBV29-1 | TGCAGCGTGATGACAGGGAGGTCGAACGGCTACACCTTC | CSVMTGRSNGYTF
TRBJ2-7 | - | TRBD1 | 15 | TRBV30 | TGTGCCTGGAGTCTGAAGGGACAGGGGCCCTACGAGCAGTATTTC | CAWSLKGQGPYEQYF
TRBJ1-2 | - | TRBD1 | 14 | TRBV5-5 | TGTGCCAGCAACGCAACGACAGGGGGGGGTGGCTATACCTTC | CASNATTGGGGYTF
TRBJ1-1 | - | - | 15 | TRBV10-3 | TGTGCCATCAGTGATGGGGACGGGGGTAACACTGAAGCTTTCTTT | CAISDGDGGNTEAFF
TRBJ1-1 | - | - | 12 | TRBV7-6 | TGTGTCAGCAGCTCGCGCAGCGGGTTAGCTTTCTTT | CVSSSRSGLAFF
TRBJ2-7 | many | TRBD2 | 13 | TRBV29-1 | TGCAGCGTTGGGGTTCTTCGGGGGGACGAGCAGTACTTC | CSVGVLRGDEQYF
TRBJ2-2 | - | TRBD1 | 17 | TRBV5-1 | TGCACCAGCAGCCGGGGACAGCTCCAAGGGAACACCGGGGAGCTGTTTTTT | CTSSRGQLQGNTGELFF